This TCR beta chain was found in a study of shared clonotypes between healthy human individuals (dated by TCRdb to the early 2020s). Describing the broader study: A few men and a couple of women, aged 18 to 49 years, made up the cohort. For each donor, CD4 naive and CD4 memory were each run on three plates, CD8 naive on two plates, and CD8 memory on one plate. To estimate repertoire size and how much clonotypes are shared between individuals, the study performed deep sequencing of blood TCR repertoires from a few healthy adults. To increase sequencing depth and limit assay-specific biases, TCR repertoire library preparation and sequencing were carried out by different laboratories using diverse techniques. Each donor's leukapheresis produced roughly between roughly 0.9 and 9 billion PBMCs. What the authors observed across the whole study: Sampling was restricted to blood, and TCR repertoires in tissue are likely to differ from TCR repertoires in blood. Pairwise subsampling indicated that sequencing depth was expected to affect the degree of clonotype sharing among donors. Rarefaction of sorted-subset datasets indicated incomplete sequencing despite the large sequencing depth. Sharing across a few donors was observed for around 5% of naive CD4, 3.5% of naive CD8, over 2% of memory CD4, and approximately 0.41% of memory CD8 clonotypes. Higher generation probabilities were observed for clonotypes shared by all four sorted-subset donors than for non-shared clonotypes. Naive subsets generally had larger estimated clonotype richness than memory subsets. The genetic and exposure-history diversity represented was limited by the small number of donors.

V loses 2 bases of germline sequence and J loses 5 bases, and the interval between the two ends is 16 bases. Including the terminal cysteine and phenylalanine, the CDR3 comprises 16 residues. This entry keeps only the CDR3 DNA: 48 bases, framed from base 1. The germline V gene encodes CDR1 MDHEN and CDR2 SYDVKM. Healthy HIV-negative adults with no recently reported acute infections or vaccinations were included as donors. Only Caucasian adults living in Nashville, Tennessee, USA were represented among the donors. CD4+ T cells were enriched by magnetic negative selection; naive cells were then positively selected on CD45RA, and the negative fraction formed the memory subset. Blood was obtained by leukapheresis, after which PBMCs were separated by Ficoll-Histopaque density gradient centrifugation and cryopreserved in liquid nitrogen vapor phase. Purity and quantity of every magnetically sorted T cell population were checked by analytical flow cytometry. Genomic DNA was isolated from each sorted fraction and quantified by UV absorbance on a Nanodrop 2000c.

Using the deep immunoSEQ assay, TCR CDR3 regions were amplified from genomic DNA by multiplex PCR. For each cell subset, the extracted genomic DNA was distributed evenly across all wells of several immunoSEQ 96-well plates, and each plate served as one replicate. For sorted subsets, 150 to 200 ng genomic DNA, equal to about 30,000 T cell genomes, was loaded into each replicate PCR. Purified libraries were measured with a Qubit 3.0 fluorometer, size-checked on a Bioanalyzer 2100, and measured again with the KAPA Library Quantification kit. Every immunoSEQ 96-well plate was sequenced on a separate single-read 150-cycle Illumina NextSeq 550 flow cell. On the study's bioinformatics: Because only junctional sequences without quality scores were contained in the immunoSEQ output, filtering matching that applied to full-length reads could not be performed. To assign V/J genes and CDR3, sequences were annotated using PyIR, a Python wrapper for IgBLAST v1.9, with IMGT germline references. Reads were filtered out if the reads had weak V/J assignments (E-value above 1e-6), no CDR3, stop codons, out-of-frame junctions, or ambiguous translated residues. A V3J clonotype was defined by an identical inferred V gene, J gene, and CDR3 amino acid sequence. To compute the percentage overlap between repertoires, the number of shared unique clonotypes was divided by the size of the smaller repertoire. RTK rarefaction, the Chao1 estimator, and Recon v2.1 estimates of unobserved clonotypes were used to assess repertoire richness. For all TCRbeta clonotypes obtained by the gDNA method from a handful of donors, generation probabilities were computed with OLGA. Entries here come from immuneACCESS through TCRdb and include only in-frame sequences with V and J called. Some clones fail to appear in such tables; in the studies checked, an unresolved V gene covers under half of the shortfall, and the cause of the remainder is unknown. That table is the source of V, J and clone size, and D and trimming were worked out from the DNA. The sample records over a million clones, about 80% of which are singletons. Roughly 0.55% of the sample rests with the top ten.

A remark on this clone: The antigen it binds to is not known. Base-call qualities are not available, and no considerably larger clone is one nucleotide away.

The sequenced sample was memory CD4+ T cells from PBMCs. The cell subset or site label, read with the paper, signifies: CD45RA-negative fraction. The receptor comes from a man between 18 and 29 years old in good health. Some clones in this sample may be carry-over from other donors' samples. The chain is made from TRBV28 and TRBJ2-1; TRBD2 is a weak D gene call, 5 bases matching. The CDR3 reads as follows: CASSLQDYTGNNEQFF. The nucleotide sequence is given as TGTGCCAGCAGTTTACAAGACTATACGGGAAACAATGAGCAGTTCTTC. With all but the CDR3 taken from the reference TRBV28 and TRBJ2-1 genes, the full variable domain is: DVKVTQSSRYLVKRTGEKVFLECVQDMDHENMFWYRQDPGLGLRLIYFSYDVKMKEKGDIPEGYSVSREKKERFSLILESASTNQTSMYLCASSLQDYTGNNEQFFGPGTRLTVL.